The clone carrying this TCR beta chain turned up a few times. Its target is unknown. These data come from a study of T-cell reconstitution after alpha-beta-depleted transplantation in children. Study-wide results and caveats: Expanded clones from the graft, numbering several hundred, reportedly supplied alpha-beta T cells about two months after transplant. Counts and diversity of T cells one year after transplant came mostly from newly produced T cells.

A library of TCRbeta sequences, prepared with unique molecular identifiers, was generated. TCRdb ran MiXCR on the PCR reads and lists one entry per CDR3 protein. Among 800,000 to 1,000,000 distinct CDR3 sequences listed, about 31% were seen once. The germline V gene encodes CDR1 DFQATT and CDR2 SNEGSKA (reference sequence). The CDR3 has 18 amino acids. Losses at the gene ends were 0 bases for V and 4 bases for J; bases not matched to a gene: 11. The chain uses TRBV20-1 and TRBJ2-3; 12 bases map to TRBD2. Sequencing used PBMCs, mostly from graft donor cells, obtained 360 days after TCRalphabeta/CD19-depleted stem cell transplant. The TCR originated in a boy under two years old who had a stem cell transplant for SCID, so the T cells may come from the graft donor. The CDR3 DNA reads TGCAGTGCTAGAGAGTCCAGGCCAGGACTAGCGGGGTCAGATACGCAGTATTTT. Amino acid sequence: CSARESRPGLAGSDTQYF.